The 15 T cell receptor beta chains below were found in one sample sequenced in a study of T cell repertoires in cytomegalovirus infection. MiXCR was run by TCRdb on the reads, yielding one entry per CDR3 protein. This table has about 250,000 distinct CDR3 sequences, approximately 7% appearing once. Sample: PBMCs. Receptors were obtained from a human donor in good health (CMV status not recorded). Some clones in this sample may be carry-over from other donors' samples.

This clonotype was observed many times. V gene TRBV6-1 combines with J gene TRBJ1-4; 7 bases are shared with TRBD1. The CDR3 runs 12 residues. Germline loops: CDR1 MNHNS, CDR2 SASEGT. V lost 5 bases to trimming and J lost 7 bases; unmatched junction nucleotides: 1. Here the CDR3 reads CASSNRGEKLFF. CDR3 DNA: TGTGCCAGCAGTAACAGGGGTGAAAAACTGTTTTTT.

This clonotype was seen ten or more times. The V gene is TRBV7-8, the J gene TRBJ2-3, with D possibly matching TRBD2 (6 bases). In germline, CDR1 is SGHVS, CDR2 FQNEAQ. Trimming shortened V by 3 bases and J by 7 bases, and 11 bases separated the two germline ends. The CDR3 contains 13 residues. CDR3 amino acids: CASSLEGRNTQYF. The CDR3 DNA is TGTGCCAGCAGCTTGGAGGGGAGAAATACGCAGTATTTT.

This clonotype was picked up many times. The gene calls are TRBV29-1 and TRBJ1-1, with no clear D. Trimming removed 5 bases from V and 1 base from J, with 11 bases in between. This CDR3 has 13 amino acids. In germline, CDR1 is SQVTM, CDR2 ANQGSEA. The CDR3 sequence: CSVSGGSNTEAFF. The CDR3 nucleotides read TGCAGCGTTTCGGGAGGTTCGAACACTGAAGCTTTCTTT.

This clonotype occurred many times. The V and J genes are TRBV9 and TRBJ2-7; the match to TRBD1 covers 9 bases. This CDR3 spans 15 amino acids. Germline loops: CDR1 SGDLS, CDR2 YYNGEE. With 0 bases clipped from V and 6 bases from J, the junction kept 7 bases outside the gene matches. CDR3 bases: TGTGCCAGCAGCGTAGACGGGACAGGGTCCGCCGAGCAGTACTTC. As protein: CASSVDGTGSAEQYF.

This clonotype occurred a few times. V gene TRBV20-1 combines with J gene TRBJ1-5; the match to TRBD1 covers 10 bases. The CDR3 length is 15 residues. Losses at the gene ends were 3 bases for V and 4 bases for J; bases not matched to a gene: 6. Germline CDR1 DFQATT, CDR2 SNEGSKA (reference sequence). CDR3 loop: CSASGDRGRNQPQHF. CDR3 nucleotides: TGCAGTGCTAGCGGAGACAGGGGGCGTAATCAGCCCCAGCATTTT.

This clonotype has ten or more counts. This rearrangement joins TRBV2 to TRBJ1-2; D gene ambiguous. Germline V gene sequence: CDR1 SNHLY, CDR2 FYNNEI. The CDR3 is 10 residues long. The V and J ends lost 9 bases and 6 bases respectively, with 8 bases between them. As DNA, the CDR3 is TGTGCCAGTGCGGTTAATGGCTACACCTTC. Its protein product is CASAVNGYTF.

In its sample, this clonotype was seen many times. J is TRBJ2-3 and V is TRBV10-3; 8 positions agree with TRBD2. Germline V gene lookup returns CDR1 ENHRY and CDR2 SYGVKD. Trimming cost V 3 bases and J 4 bases; bases outside gene matches: 3. There are 14 residues in the CDR3. The CDR3 coding sequence is TGTGCCATCAGTGACAGCGGGAGCCCAGATACGCAGTATTTT. Encoded protein: CAISDSGSPDTQYF.

This clonotype showed up many times. The junction departs from germline at one end; a sequencing error may be responsible. This chain joins TRBV10-3 and TRBJ1-2; D might be TRBD1 (6 bases). Germline CDR1 is ENHRY and CDR2 is SYGVKD. The length of the CDR3 is 12 residues. CDR3 residues: CAISASLGTLPF. The CDR3 coding sequence is TGTGCCATCAGTGCGTCCCTCGGGACACTCCCCTTC.

This clonotype was picked up many times. In nucleotides, the CDR3 is TGTGCCATCAGTGAGGGAGGGATCGGGGATACTGAAGCTTTCTTT. Its translation: CAISEGGIGDTEAFF. This chain joins TRBV10-3 and TRBJ1-1, with no clear D. Germline V gene lookup returns CDR1 ENHRY and CDR2 SYGVKD. Deletions cut 2 bases from V and 5 bases from J, with 15 bases between. The CDR3 consists of 15 residues.

This clonotype occurred many times. The rearrangement links TRBV7-2 to TRBJ2-2; D uncertain. V shed 1 base and J shed 6 bases, with 6 bases lying between them. The CDR3 loop spans 13 amino acids. Per the germline V gene, CDR1 is SGHTA and CDR2 is FQGNSA. The CDR3, as DNA: TGTGCCAGCAGCTTAGAGACCCCCGGGGAGCTGTTTTTT. Translated: CASSLETPGELFF.

The chain joins TRBV20-1 to TRBJ1-1; maybe TRBD1 (6 bases). Germline V gene lookup returns CDR1 DFQATT and CDR2 SNEGSKA (reference sequence). CDR3 length: 15 residues. V was pared by 0 bases and J by 0 bases, with 11 bases between. Here the CDR3 reads CSARDPQGLNTEAFF. The CDR3, as DNA: TGCAGTGCTAGAGACCCACAGGGCCTGAACACTGAAGCTTTCTTT.

The sample holds many counts of this clonotype. Here the CDR3 reads CASSKLKGAQFNEQFF. In DNA form, the CDR3 reads TGTGCCAGTAGTAAACTCAAGGGGGCGCAATTCAATGAGCAGTTCTTC. The chain couples TRBV19 to TRBJ2-1; 7 bases fit TRBD1. V lost 4 bases, J lost 6 bases, and 12 bases stayed unmatched. From germline, CDR1 is LNHDA and CDR2 SQIVND (reference sequence). The CDR3 is made up of 16 amino acids. The complete variable domain, with remaining parts taken from reference TRBV19 and TRBJ2-1, reads DGGITQSPKYLFRKEGQNVTLSCEQNLNHDAMYWYRQDPGQGLRLIYYSQIVNDFQKGDIAEGYSVSREKKESFPLTVTSAQKNPTAFYLCASSKLKGAQFNEQFFGPGTRLTVL.

This clonotype was observed many times. J is TRBJ2-5 and V is TRBV9; D might be TRBD2 (6 bases). V was pared by 0 bases and J by 1 base, with 10 bases between. The CDR3 is made up of 15 amino acids. Germline CDR1 is SGDLS and CDR2 is YYNGEE. CDR3 in DNA: TGTGCCAGCAGCGTAGGGGGGGAACTCCAAGAGACCCAGTACTTC. Translating it yields CASSVGGELQETQYF.

This clonotype was counted ten times or more. The rearrangement uses TRBV7-2 and TRBJ1-5; D gene ambiguous. V shed 0 bases and J shed 4 bases, with 10 bases lying between them. The CDR3 extends over 15 amino acids. Germline CDR1 is SGHTA and CDR2 is FQGNSA. The CDR3 here is CASSLAIGSNQPQHF. Written as DNA, the CDR3 is TGTGCCAGCAGCTTAGCCATTGGCAGTAATCAGCCCCAGCATTTT.

This clonotype was recorded at least ten times. The chain uses TRBV19 and TRBJ2-6; D call uncertain. Per the germline V gene, CDR1 is LNHDA and CDR2 is SQIVND (reference sequence). Trimming stripped 5 bases from V and 0 bases from J, with 11 bases between. There are 16 residues in the CDR3. The CDR3 region is CASSVGRTSGANVLTF. CDR3 bases: TGTGCCAGTAGTGTTGGACGAACCTCTGGGGCCAACGTCCTGACTTTC.